This T cell receptor beta chain was identified in a study of T cell changes during pregnancy in multiple sclerosis. Clones were sequenced by immunoSEQ multiplex PCR, and TCRdb holds only the in-frame ones, with some missing. The sample has 80,000 to 130,000 clones; 90% to 95% are singletons. Trimming cost V 3 bases and J 5 bases, with 5 bases left between them. The CDR3 loop spans 12 amino acids. The germline CDR1 and CDR2 sequences are MNHEY and SMNVEV (reference sequence). This clonotype originated in a female donor with multiple sclerosis, enrolled in a pregnancy study. The chain recombines TRBV27 with TRBJ2-1, with no clear D. The specimen was peripheral blood, collected before pregnancy. The CDR3 here is CASSFPNNEQFF. In nucleotides, the CDR3 is TGTGCCAGCAGTTTCCCAAACAATGAGCAGTTCTTC.